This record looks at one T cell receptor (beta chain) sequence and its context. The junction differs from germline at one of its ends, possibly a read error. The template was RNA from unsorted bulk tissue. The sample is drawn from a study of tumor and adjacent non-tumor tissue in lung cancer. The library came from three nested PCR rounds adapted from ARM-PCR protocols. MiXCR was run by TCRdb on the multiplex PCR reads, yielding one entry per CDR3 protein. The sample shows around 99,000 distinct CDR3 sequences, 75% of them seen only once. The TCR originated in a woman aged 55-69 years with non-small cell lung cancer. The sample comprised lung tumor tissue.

The CDR3 DNA reads TGTGCCAACAGTTTTTCGGGGAACTATGGCTACACCTTC. Translating it yields CANSFSGNYGYTF. J is TRBJ1-2 and V is TRBV12-3 or TRBV12-4; D remains unclear. CDR3 length equals 13 residues.